Following are 14 T cell receptor beta chains from one sample sequenced in a study of graft-versus-host responses after intestinal transplantation. Graft-derived tissue was subjected to processing to liberate intraepithelial and lamina propria lymphocytes. The method was immunoSEQ multiplex PCR; TCRdb's version includes in-frame clones alone and lacks a portion of them. This table has fewer than 5,500 clones, 85% appearing once. The sequencing here drew on ileum tissue, taken 156 days after intestinal transplant. The origin of the receptors is a human patient who received an intestinal transplant, so some T cells may come from the graft donor.

This rearrangement joins TRBV30 to TRBJ2-1; 8 nucleotides match TRBD1. J gave up 3 bases and V 8 bases, and 12 bases lay outside the gene matches. This CDR3 comprises 15 residues. Germline loops: CDR1 GTSNPN, CDR2 SVGIG (reference sequence). CDR3 sequence: CALIGARGLYNEQFF. For the CDR3, the DNA is TGTGCCCTTATAGGGGCCAGGGGGCTCTACAATGAGCAGTTCTTC.

This chain connects TRBV6-5 to TRBJ1-6, with D tentatively TRBD1 (6 bases). V shed 1 base and J shed 9 bases, with 13 bases lying between them. From germline, CDR1 is MNHEY and CDR2 SVGAGI. The CDR3 loop spans 15 amino acids. This CDR3 reads CASSYYTGSVSPLHF. CDR3 sequence (DNA): TGTGCCAGCAGTTACTATACAGGGTCTGTTTCACCCCTCCACTTT.

The genes are TRBV6-1 and TRBJ2-7; D call uncertain. The CDR3 sequence is 13 residues long. Germline lookup yields CDR1 MNHNS and CDR2 SASEGT. The V end was cut by 4 bases, the J end by 2 bases, with 9 bases between. The CDR3 here is CASSARRPYEQYF. The DNA for the CDR3 is TGTGCCAGCAGTGCGCGTCGGCCCTACGAGCAGTACTTC.

This chain uses TRBV4-1 with TRBJ2-1; 7 bases are shared with TRBD2. The germline gives CDR1 MGHRA, CDR2 YSYEKL. The CDR3 spans 14 residues. J lost 14 bases, V lost 0 bases, and 10 bases had no gene match. The CDR3 reads CASSQEGVGGREFF. The CDR3 nucleotides are TGCGCCAGCAGCCAAGAAGGAGTGGGAGGGCGCGAGTTCTTC.

The chain has TRBV6-4 and TRBJ2-2; maybe TRBD1 (6 bases). Germline V gives CDR1 MRHNA, CDR2 SNTAGT. Between the trimmed V and J ends, which lost 4 bases and 0 bases, there was a span of 6 bases. CDR3 size: 14 residues. The CDR3 loop is CASSGDTNTGELFF. The CDR3 nucleotides read TGTGCCAGCAGTGGGGACACGAACACCGGGGAGCTGTTTTTT.

The chain carries TRBV5-1 and TRBJ1-2; tentative D call: TRBD1 (5 bases). The germline V and J ends were trimmed by 7 bases and 8 bases, with 15 bases remaining between them. The CDR3 contains 12 residues. Looked up from germline, CDR1 is SGHRS and CDR2 is YFSETQ. The CDR3 DNA follows: TGCGCCAGCGCTGACTCCGGGGACGGCTACACCTTC. Translated, it gives CASADSGDGYTF.

CDR3 DNA: TGTGCCAGCAGCGGGGACATGACTAATGAAAAACTGTTTTTT. Residues: CASSGDMTNEKLFF. The chain is built from TRBV6-5 and TRBJ1-4; a possible D gene is TRBD1 (6 bases). This CDR3 is built from 14 residues. Trimming pared 6 bases from V and 2 bases from J, leaving 10 bases between. Germline V gives CDR1 MNHEY, CDR2 SVGAGI.

The genes are TRBV25-1 and TRBJ2-5; D may be TRBD2 (6 bases). Germline V gene data show CDR1 as MGHDK and CDR2 as SYGVNS. The CDR3 has 14 residues. V lost 6 bases and J lost 1, with 12 bases in between. DNA for the CDR3: TGTGCCAGCAGCGGGGCGGGGATCCAAGAGACCCAGTACTTC. This gives the protein CASSGAGIQETQYF. Complete variable domain (other parts from reference TRBV25-1 and TRBJ2-5): EADIYQTPRYLVIGTGKKITLECSQTMGHDKMYWYQQDPGMELHLIHYSYGVNSTEKGDLSSESTVSRIRTEHFPLTLESARPSHTSQYLCASSGAGIQETQYFGPGTRLLVL.

This sequence joins TRBV7-2 and TRBJ2-7; D call uncertain. The CDR3 sequence is 13 residues long. The germline V gene encodes CDR1 SGHTA and CDR2 FQGNSA. The V gene lost 1 base and the J gene lost 6 bases, with 10 bases spanning the gap. DNA for the CDR3: TGTGCCAGCAGCTTAGTTGGGTGGTCCGAGCAGTACTTC. It is translated as CASSLVGWSEQYF.

This clone occurred once. The rearrangement joins TRBV2 to TRBJ1-2; no firm D call. Trimming cost V 0 bases and J 4 bases, with 9 bases left between them. Germline CDR1 and CDR2: SNHLY and FYNNEI. The CDR3 covers 14 residues. CDR3 nucleotide sequence: TGTGCCAGCAGTGAAGCGCCATTACCCTATGGCTACACCTTC. It encodes CASSEAPLPYGYTF.

The genes are TRBV6-1 and TRBJ2-1; TRBD2 matches 9 bases. V shed 3 bases and J 4 bases; nucleotides not matched to a gene: 4. CDR1 is MNHNS, CDR2 SASEGT, per germline. The length of the CDR3 is 15 residues. The CDR3 DNA is TGTGCCAGCAGTGATATAGCGGGAGCGTACAATGAGCAGTTCTTC. Translating it yields CASSDIAGAYNEQFF.

The chain carries TRBV10-3 and TRBJ1-5; weak D call: TRBD1 (6 bases). V gave up 0 bases and J gave up 4 bases, with 10 bases separating them. Germline CDR1 is ENHRY and CDR2 is SYGVKD. The CDR3 consists of 15 residues. CDR3: CAISESIGGNQPQHF. CDR3 nucleotide sequence: TGTGCCATCAGTGAGTCGATAGGGGGGAATCAGCCCCAGCATTTT.

The V call is TRBV7-2, the J call TRBJ1-2; TRBD1 might be the D (6 bases). V was clipped by 4 bases and J by 8 bases, with 14 bases between them. CDR3 length equals 13 residues. CDR1 is SGHTA, CDR2 FQGNSA, per germline. CDR3 protein: CASSSDRPGGYTF. DNA of the CDR3: TGTGCCAGCAGCTCCGACAGGCCCGGGGGCTACACCTTC.

This clone has a handful of counts. V and J are TRBV21-1 and TRBJ1-2. TRBV21-1 is marked as a pseudogene. This CDR3 is 11 amino acids long. CDR3 coding DNA: TGTGCCAGCAACCTGCGCTATGGCTACACCTTC. Translating gives CASNLRYGYTF.